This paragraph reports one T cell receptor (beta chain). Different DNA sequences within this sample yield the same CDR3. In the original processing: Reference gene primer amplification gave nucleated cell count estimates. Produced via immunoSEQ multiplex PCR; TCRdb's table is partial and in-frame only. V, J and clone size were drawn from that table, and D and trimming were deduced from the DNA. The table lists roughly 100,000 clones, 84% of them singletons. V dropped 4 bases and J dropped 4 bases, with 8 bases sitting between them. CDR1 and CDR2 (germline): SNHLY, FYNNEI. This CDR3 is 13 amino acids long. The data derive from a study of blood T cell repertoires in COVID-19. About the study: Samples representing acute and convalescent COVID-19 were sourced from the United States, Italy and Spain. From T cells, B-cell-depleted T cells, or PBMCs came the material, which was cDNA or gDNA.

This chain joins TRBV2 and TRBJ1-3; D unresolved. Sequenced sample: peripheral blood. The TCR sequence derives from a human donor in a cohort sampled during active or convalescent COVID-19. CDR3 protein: CASSGDTGNTIYF. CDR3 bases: TGTGCCAGCAGTGGAGACACCGGAAACACCATATATTTT.